One and the same sample provided the 27 T cell receptor beta chains below, sequenced in a study of CD8+ T cells in alopecia areata. Extraction of RNA preceded its reverse transcription into cDNA, which served as the sequencing template. Measured with immunoSEQ multiplex PCR; TCRdb has only the in-frame clones, and not every one. The sample includes 130,000 to 150,000 clones, around 87% seen only once; the top ten take about 15%. Sequencing was performed on CD8+ T cells sorted from blood, taken at week 0. The receptors derive from a human donor with alopecia areata.

This sequence joins TRBV7-9 and TRBJ1-4; 8 bases fit TRBD1. With V trimmed by 5 bases and J by 3 bases, 8 bases remained unmatched. Germline V lookup: CDR1 SEHNR, CDR2 FQNEAQ (reference sequence). This CDR3 contains 16 residues. CDR3 protein: CASSPPPGQANEKLFF. The DNA for the CDR3 is TGTGCCAGCAGCCCCCCACCGGGACAGGCTAATGAAAAACTGTTTTTT.

V gene TRBV10-3 combines with J gene TRBJ2-5, with 8 bases fitting TRBD1. Germline lookup yields CDR1 ENHRY and CDR2 SYGVKD. V lost 6 bases, J lost 2 bases, and 8 bases stayed unmatched. This CDR3 region has 15 residues. The CDR3 DNA reads as TGTGCCATCAGGGCAGGGGGCCCCCTGCAAGAGACCCAGTACTTC. It encodes CAIRAGGPLQETQYF.

V is TRBV7-8 and J is TRBJ1-2; D possibly corresponds to TRBD1 (5 bases). Germline lookup yields CDR1 SGHVS and CDR2 FQNEAQ. V was shortened by 1 base and J by 8 bases, with 11 bases between the two germline ends. The CDR3 is made up of 13 amino acids. This CDR3 is CASSLVGVEGYTF. The CDR3 region has the DNA TGTGCCAGCAGCTTAGTGGGGGTGGAAGGCTACACCTTC.

The count of this clone is one. The V and J genes are TRBV6-5 and TRBJ2-3; D is unresolved. The germline V gene has CDR1 MNHEY and CDR2 SVGAGI. The V gene lost 6 bases and the J gene lost 2 bases, with 12 bases spanning the gap. The CDR3 consists of 14 residues. The CDR3 coding sequence is TGTGCCAGCAGAACCCATGAGGACACAGATACGCAGTATTTT. Amino acid sequence: CASRTHEDTDTQYF.

The chain uses TRBV29-1 and TRBJ2-7, with 10 bases lining up with TRBD1. The length of the CDR3 is 14 residues. Losses at the gene ends were 5 bases for V and 5 bases for J; bases not matched to a gene: 9. Germline loops: CDR1 SQVTM, CDR2 ANQGSEA. CDR3 DNA sequence: TGCAGCGTTCCCACCGGGACAGGGGATGACGAGCAGTACTTC. This translates into CSVPTGTGDDEQYF.

This clone was detected a few times. The gene calls are TRBV10-1 and TRBJ2-1, with D hard to call. The germline V and J ends were trimmed by 6 bases and 8 bases, with 17 bases remaining between them. CDR3 length: 14 amino acids. Germline lookup yields CDR1 WNHNN and CDR2 SYGVQD (reference sequence). The CDR3 DNA sequence: TGCGCCAGCAGCCGAGATCTAAACAGCCATGAGCAGTTCTTC. Translated: CASSRDLNSHEQFF.

The chain has TRBV29-1 and TRBJ2-7; TRBD1 matches at 8 bases. The germline CDR1 and CDR2 sequences are SQVTM and ANQGSEA. This CDR3 contains 13 residues. V lost 4 bases, J lost 5 bases, and 7 bases stayed unmatched. CDR3 sequence (DNA): TGCAGCGTTGTTGTCAGGGGGCAGGACGAGCAGTACTTC. It yields the protein CSVVVRGQDEQYF.

On this clone itself: One end of the junction is discordant with germline, which a read error may explain. The chain uses TRBV5-4 and TRBJ1-1; D not certain. This CDR3 spans 16 amino acids. Germline V CDR1 and CDR2: SGHNT, YYREEE (reference sequence). This chain's CDR3 is CASSLEGTRYNTEAFF. CDR3 sequence (DNA): TGTGCCAGCAGCTTGGAGGGTACCCGATACAACACTGAAGCGTTCTTT.

The genes are TRBV4-2 and TRBJ2-5; TRBD2 aligns across 11 bases. The J call could be wrong; TRBJ2-7 is a better fit for the DNA end. Germline V gene lookup returns CDR1 LGHNA and CDR2 YNFKEQ. The CDR3 contains 15 residues. The chain's CDR3 is CASSQGLAASYEQYF. The CDR3 DNA is TGTGCCAGCAGCCAGGGACTAGCGGCATCCTACGAGCAGTACTTC.

CDR3 sequence reads: CASSQLAGIYNEQFF. The CDR3, as DNA: TGTGCCAGCAGCCAACTAGCGGGAATCTACAATGAGCAGTTCTTC. The chain joins TRBV9 to TRBJ2-1; 10 positions agree with TRBD2. CDR1 SGDLS and CDR2 YYNGEE come from the germline V gene. After removal of 4 bases from V and 3 bases from J, the junction contained 4 bases not matched to a gene. This CDR3 is built from 15 residues.

This rearrangement joins TRBV25-1 to TRBJ2-7; 11 nucleotides line up with TRBD1. The CDR3 runs 16 residues. CDR1 is MGHDK and CDR2 is SYGVNS in the germline V gene. V was pared by 2 bases and J by 7 bases, with 10 bases of the junction left unmatched. The CDR3 spells CASSESHGTGGGEQYF. DNA for the CDR3: TGTGCCAGCAGTGAAAGCCACGGGACAGGGGGGGGAGAGCAGTACTTC.

This clone was observed a single time. J is TRBJ2-7 and V is TRBV4-1; D possibly corresponds to TRBD2 (5 bases). Trimming removed 4 bases from V and 3 bases from J, with 16 bases in between. The CDR3 is 15 amino acids. Per the germline V gene, CDR1 is MGHRA and CDR2 is YSYEKL. CDR3 sequence: CASSPLGERYYEQYF. The CDR3 region has the DNA TGCGCCAGCAGCCCTCTTGGGGAGAGGTACTACGAGCAGTACTTC.

The rearrangement links TRBV11-2 to TRBJ2-7; D not certain. The CDR3 covers 13 residues. Between the trimmed V and J ends, which lost 6 bases and 4 bases, there was a span of 13 bases. CDR1 and CDR2 from the germline V gene are SGHAT and FQNNGV. DNA for the CDR3: TGTGCCAGCAGTCCGGGTTCGGAGTACGAGCAGTACTTC. Residues: CASSPGSEYEQYF. Complete variable domain (other parts from reference TRBV11-2 and TRBJ2-7): EAGVAQSPRYKIIEKRQSVAFWCNPISGHATLYWYQQILGQGPKLLIQFQNNGVVDDSQLPKDRFSAERLKGVDSTLKIQPAKLEDSAVYLCASSPGSEYEQYFGPGTRLTVT.

The J gene is TRBJ2-4, the V gene TRBV27; D unclear. The CDR3 spans 13 residues. V gave up 5 bases and J gave up 4 bases, with 9 bases separating them. The germline V gene has CDR1 MNHEY and CDR2 SMNVEV (reference sequence). CDR3 coding DNA: TGTGCCAGCAGTCCAGGACCGAAAAACATTCAGTACTTC. Protein product: CASSPGPKNIQYF.

V is TRBV29-1 and J is TRBJ2-1; 9 bases fit TRBD2. V was pared by 4 bases and J by 0 bases, with 10 bases of the junction left unmatched. The CDR3 has 17 amino acids. The germline V gene encodes CDR1 SQVTM and CDR2 ANQGSEA. This CDR3 is CSVVGLAGRGSYNEQFF. The CDR3 DNA reads as TGCAGCGTTGTTGGCCTAGCGGGGCGCGGCTCCTACAATGAGCAGTTCTTC.

The chain uses TRBV6-1 and TRBJ2-2, with D perhaps assigned TRBD1 or TRBD2 (6 bases each). CDR3 length: 16 residues. Trimming shortened V by 3 bases and J by 3 bases, and 14 bases separated the two germline ends. Per the germline V gene, CDR1 is MNHNS and CDR2 is SASEGT. The CDR3 spells CASSDWGASYTGELFF. The DNA of the CDR3 is TGTGCCAGCAGTGATTGGGGGGCTAGTTACACCGGGGAGCTGTTTTTT.

This rearrangement joins TRBV7-9 to TRBJ2-1; D unclear. There are 15 residues in the CDR3. The V and J ends lost 5 bases and 5 bases respectively, with 16 bases between them. Germline V gives CDR1 SEHNR, CDR2 FQNEAQ (reference sequence). The CDR3 region is CASSLVTGYHNEQFF. In nucleotides, the CDR3 is TGTGCCAGCAGCCTCGTTACGGGTTACCACAATGAGCAGTTCTTC.

The gene calls are TRBV5-1 and TRBJ2-2; D possibly matches TRBD1 or TRBD2 (5 bases each). This CDR3 region has 16 residues. Germline V gene lookup returns CDR1 SGHRS and CDR2 YFSETQ. Trimming shortened V by 0 bases and J by 3 bases, and 12 bases separated the two germline ends. The CDR3 DNA is TGCGCCAGCAGCTTGGCCCGGGACGCCGACACCGGGGAGCTGTTTTTT. Its translation: CASSLARDADTGELFF.

A word on this clone: At one end, the junction sequence differs from germline, possibly due to a read error. The V call is TRBV7-7, the J call TRBJ2-1, with TRBD2 matching 10 bases. CDR1 is SSHAT and CDR2 is FNYEAQ in the germline V gene (reference sequence). This CDR3 is 15 amino acids long. CDR3 sequence: CASSLGPSGSNEQFF. Here the CDR3 DNA reads TGTGCTAGCAGCTTAGGTCCTAGCGGGAGTAATGAGCAGTTCTTC. Variable domain in full (rest from reference TRBV7-7 and TRBJ2-1): GAGVSQSPRYKVTKRGQDVTLRCDPISSHATLYWYQQALGQGPEFLTYFNYEAQPDKSGLPSDRFSAERPEGSISTLTIQRTEQRDSAMYRCASSLGPSGSNEQFFGPGTRLTVL.

The J gene is TRBJ2-5, the V gene TRBV4-2, with TRBD1 matching over 8 bases. The J call is in doubt because the DNA end fits TRBJ2-7 better. The germline gives CDR1 LGHNA, CDR2 YNFKEQ. The CDR3 runs to 15 residues. The CDR3 region is CASSQDPGTGYEQYF. CDR3 in DNA: TGTGCCAGCAGCCAAGACCCCGGGACAGGCTACGAGCAGTACTTC.

The J gene is TRBJ1-1, the V gene TRBV5-6; D is ambiguous. CDR1 SGHDT and CDR2 YYEEEE come from the germline V gene. This CDR3 region has 13 residues. Between the trimmed V and J ends, which lost 2 bases and 1 base, there was a span of 6 bases. As DNA, the CDR3 is TGTGCCAGCAGCTTAGCGCCGAACACTGAAGCTTTCTTT. The encoded protein is CASSLAPNTEAFF.

The chain combines TRBV6-1 with TRBJ1-1; D is perhaps TRBD1 (6 bases). Per the germline V gene, CDR1 is MNHNS and CDR2 is SASEGT. Trimming cost V 11 bases and J 4 bases, with 23 bases left between them. This CDR3 is built from 15 residues. This CDR3 reads CASQEGGITGTEAFF. The DNA of the CDR3 is TGTGCCTCCCAAGAAGGGGGAATTACAGGCACTGAAGCTTTCTTT.

This chain joins TRBV14 and TRBJ2-5; D gene uncertain. V was clipped by 0 bases and J by 3 bases, with 5 bases between them. Germline CDR1 and CDR2: SGHDN and FVKESK. The CDR3 is 13 residues long. The CDR3 coding sequence is TGTGCCAGCAGCCAAGAAACTGAAGAGACCCAGTACTTC. The encoded protein is CASSQETEETQYF.

The J gene is TRBJ2-7, the V gene TRBV5-1, with a possible D match to TRBD1 (5 bases). The CDR3 consists of 16 residues. Germline V gives CDR1 SGHRS, CDR2 YFSETQ. The ends were cut back, 7 bases at V and 2 bases at J, with 22 bases in the middle. The CDR3 sequence: CASQLGVGTPTYEQYF. The CDR3 DNA reads as TGCGCCAGCCAGCTAGGGGTAGGAACACCCACCTACGAGCAGTACTTC.

This chain connects TRBV7-9 to TRBJ2-3; a weak D match, TRBD2 (5 bases). The CDR3 sequence is 15 residues long. Trimming took off 5 bases at V and 0 bases at J, with 12 bases between the two ends. Per germline, CDR1 SEHNR and CDR2 FQNEAQ (reference sequence). CDR3 nucleotide sequence: TGTGCCAGCAGCCCTCGTGAGGGCAGCACAGATACGCAGTATTTT. It translates to CASSPREGSTDTQYF.

This clone was counted a few times. V gene TRBV5-6 combines with J gene TRBJ2-2, with 9 bases that match TRBD2. V lost 4 bases and J lost 5; bases outside the gene matches: 12. Germline CDR1 and CDR2: SGHDT and YYEEEE. The CDR3 contains 17 residues. CDR3 amino acids: CASSPDGREGKTGELFF. The DNA of the CDR3 is TGTGCCAGCAGCCCGGACGGGCGGGAGGGGAAGACCGGGGAGCTGTTTTTT.

The chain employs TRBV25-1 and TRBJ2-1; D ambiguous. V was trimmed by 0 bases and J by 8 bases, leaving 17 bases between them. The CDR3 covers 16 residues. Germline V CDR1 and CDR2: MGHDK, SYGVNS. The CDR3 protein is CASSEYFMMDADEQFF. The CDR3, as DNA: TGTGCCAGCAGTGAATATTTTATGATGGATGCGGATGAGCAGTTCTTC.